Below, 17 T cell receptor beta chains from the same sample are listed, as sequenced in a study of T cells after yellow fever vaccination. TCRdb re-derived calls from the 5' RACE reads in MiXCR, one entry per CDR3 protein. The sample has roughly 240,000 distinct CDR3 sequences; 5.5% to 8.5% are singletons. Sequencing was performed on CD4+ T cells sorted from PBMCs, taken on the day of the yellow fever booster vaccination. The receptor source for this set is a man in his thirties or forties who received the YFV17D yellow fever vaccine.

This clonotype was counted a few times. The chain recombines TRBV20-1 with TRBJ2-4, with 9 nucleotides matching TRBD1. Germline values: CDR1 DFQATT, CDR2 SNEGSKA (reference sequence). The V gene end was trimmed by 0 bases and the J gene end by 7 bases; junction bases not matched to a gene: 7. This CDR3 is built from 15 residues. The CDR3 protein is CSAREGTGSRNIQYF. Here the CDR3 DNA reads TGCAGTGCTAGAGAGGGGACAGGGAGTCGCAACATTCAGTACTTC.

This clonotype came up many times. This chain uses TRBV7-9 with TRBJ2-2, with a possible D match to TRBD1 (5 bases). Trimming left V 5 bases short and J 7 bases short, with 11 bases between. Germline V gives CDR1 SEHNR, CDR2 FQNEAQ (reference sequence). The CDR3 totals 13 residues. The CDR3 is CASSPNRNGELFF. The CDR3 DNA reads TGTGCCAGCAGCCCTAACAGGAACGGGGAGCTGTTTTTT.

This clonotype was observed many times. The V gene is TRBV14, the J gene TRBJ2-4; tentatively, D is TRBD1 or TRBD2 (5 bases each). The CDR3 runs 18 residues. Trimming cost V 1 base and J 1 base, with 17 bases left between them. Germline CDR1 SGHDN, CDR2 FVKESK. The CDR3 spells CASSQAIRGRVAKNIQYF. CDR3 coding DNA: TGTGCCAGCAGCCAAGCGATAAGGGGACGTGTGGCCAAAAACATTCAGTACTTC.

The chain combines TRBV7-9 with TRBJ1-1, with TRBD1 as a possible D gene (5 bases). The CDR3 has 16 amino acids. Trimming left V 5 bases short and J 0 bases short, with 16 bases between. Looked up from germline, CDR1 is SEHNR and CDR2 is FQNEAQ (reference sequence). The CDR3 protein is CASSRLRQTLNTEAFF. CDR3 nucleotide sequence: TGTGCCAGCAGCCGTCTGAGACAGACTTTGAACACTGAAGCTTTCTTT.

This clonotype was observed a handful of times. The chain links TRBV20-1 to TRBJ2-7, with D possibly TRBD2 on 6 matching bases. Germline assignment: CDR1 DFQATT and CDR2 SNEGSKA (reference sequence). Between the trimmed V and J ends, which lost 2 bases and 6 bases, there was a span of 11 bases. The length of the CDR3 is 12 residues. The CDR3 here is CSARLALREQYF. CDR3 nucleotide sequence: TGCAGTGCTAGACTAGCGTTACGCGAGCAGTACTTC.

This clonotype was recorded at least ten times. The chain carries TRBV20-1 and TRBJ2-2; TRBD2 might be the D (6 bases). Germline assignment: CDR1 DFQATT and CDR2 SNEGSKA (reference sequence). V gave up 6 bases and J gave up 4 bases, with 15 bases separating them. This CDR3 region has 14 residues. CDR3 region: CSATSGPGTGELFF. The CDR3 region has the DNA TGCAGTGCAACCAGCGGGCCAGGCACCGGGGAGCTGTTTTTT.

This clonotype was detected many times. The rearrangement links TRBV6-5 to TRBJ2-5; the match to TRBD2 covers 8 bases. In germline, CDR1 is MNHEY, CDR2 SVGAGI. V lost 2 bases, J lost 4 bases, and 6 bases stayed unmatched. CDR3 size: 15 residues. CDR3 DNA sequence: TGTGCCAGCAGTTACGAGGCGGGAGGTTTAGAGACCCAGTACTTC. As protein: CASSYEAGGLETQYF.

The CDR3 sequence: CASSPSGLSTDTQYF. The CDR3 DNA reads as TGTGCCAGCAGTCCTAGCGGGCTCAGCACAGATACGCAGTATTTT. The chain uses TRBV2 and TRBJ2-3; 8 bases match TRBD2. Trimming at V came to 5 bases and at J to 0 bases, leaving 4 bases not matched to a gene. Germline lookup yields CDR1 SNHLY and CDR2 FYNNEI. The CDR3 extends over 15 amino acids.

The sample holds a few counts of this clonotype. The chain employs TRBV28 and TRBJ2-7, with 10 bases matching TRBD2. V lost 7 bases to trimming and J lost 2 bases; unmatched junction nucleotides: 8. Looked up from germline, CDR1 is MDHEN and CDR2 is SYDVKM. The CDR3 is 15 residues long. The CDR3 spells CASIPLAGRTYEQYF. The CDR3 region has the DNA TGTGCCAGCATTCCACTAGCGGGGAGGACCTACGAGCAGTACTTC.

This clonotype was recorded at least ten times. This chain joins TRBV18 and TRBJ2-7; maybe TRBD1 (5 bases). The germline gives CDR1 KGHSH, CDR2 LQKENI. This CDR3 contains 12 residues. The V end lost 1 base, the J end lost 6 bases, and 7 bases lay between the germline ends. The DNA for the CDR3 is TGTGCCAGCTCACCACAGGGGATCGAGCAGTACTTC. Protein: CASSPQGIEQYF.

This clonotype was counted a few times. J is TRBJ2-7 and V is TRBV18; D is possibly TRBD2 (6 bases). The germline gives CDR1 KGHSH, CDR2 LQKENI. V shed 3 bases and J shed 5 bases, with 17 bases lying between them. This CDR3 comprises 15 residues. The CDR3 nucleotides are TGTGCCAGCTCACCTCTCGGCGGCGGGACGGACGAGCAGTACTTC. Translating gives CASSPLGGGTDEQYF.

This clonotype was observed a handful of times. The chain has TRBV20-1 and TRBJ2-5; TRBD1 matches 9 bases. The CDR3 is 15 residues long. V shed 2 bases, J shed 4 bases, and the junction held 8 bases outside the gene matches. Looked up from germline, CDR1 is DFQATT and CDR2 is SNEGSKA (reference sequence). CDR3 sequence (DNA): TGCAGTGCTAGACGGACAGGGGCGGTTCGAGAGACCCAGTACTTC. This sequence encodes CSARRTGAVRETQYF.

This clonotype came up many times. The rearrangement joins TRBV15 to TRBJ2-1, with TRBD1 identical over 10 bases. CDR1 and CDR2 (germline): LNHNV, YYDKDF (reference sequence). Germline trimming cut 6 bases from V and 6 bases from J; bases unmatched to any gene: 2. The CDR3 totals 13 residues. The CDR3 protein is CATSRTGGNEQFF. The CDR3 DNA is TGTGCCACCAGTCGGACAGGGGGCAATGAGCAGTTCTTC.

This clonotype appeared many times. This chain connects TRBV5-1 to TRBJ2-2; 9 bases are shared with TRBD1. Germline values: CDR1 SGHRS, CDR2 YFSETQ. The J segment lost 2 bases and the V segment lost 8 bases, leaving 4 bases of the junction unmatched. The CDR3 sequence is 14 residues long. In nucleotides, the CDR3 is TGCGCCAGTAAGGGACAGGGAAACACCGGGGAGCTGTTTTTT. It yields the protein CASKGQGNTGELFF.

This clonotype was detected only a few times. The chain combines TRBV7-2 with TRBJ2-7; 8 bases agree with TRBD2. Trimming removed 3 bases from V and 7 bases from J; junction bases left unmatched: 5. The germline CDR1 and CDR2 sequences are SGHTA and FQGNSA. CDR3 length: 13 amino acids. Written as DNA, the CDR3 is TGTGCCAGCAGCTTCAGCGGGAGCCGGGAGCAGTACTTC. Translating it yields CASSFSGSREQYF.

This clonotype was seen only a few times. The chain uses TRBV6-5 and TRBJ2-3; D unresolved. V was trimmed by 2 bases and J by 0 bases, leaving 9 bases between them. The CDR3 extends over 15 amino acids. Germline V CDR1 and CDR2: MNHEY, SVGAGI. The CDR3 DNA follows: TGTGCCAGCAGTTACGGCGGTTCTAGCACAGATACGCAGTATTTT. This encodes CASSYGGSSTDTQYF.

This clonotype turned up a few times. This rearrangement joins TRBV7-2 to TRBJ2-5, with a weak D call TRBD2 (5 bases). Germline V lookup: CDR1 SGHTA, CDR2 FQGNSA. This CDR3 has 17 amino acids. The germline V and J ends were trimmed by 5 bases and 5 bases, with 24 bases remaining between them. CDR3 nucleotide sequence: TGTGCCAGCAGCCCGTCGATTGGTGGGAGAGGGCGGGAGACCCAGTACTTC. Protein product: CASSPSIGGRGRETQYF.